This record concerns one T cell receptor beta chain sequence. The sample belongs to a study of human T cells and chemical hapten exposure. CDR1 and CDR2 from the germline V gene are LNHDA and SQIVND (reference sequence). V was pared by 5 bases and J by 5 bases, with 5 bases of the junction left unmatched. This CDR3 has 13 residues. The time point here: patch test 1, 2 weeks after DPC sensitization. Documented treatment: therapeutic diphenylcyclopropenone sensitization with weekly scalp DPC. Individual cDNA molecules each carried unique molecular identifiers attached by the library. TCRdb re-called the RACE reads with MiXCR, one entry per CDR3 protein. The sample contains more than 70,000 distinct CDR3 sequences, 12% of which appear only once.

This receptor was obtained from a woman between 55 and 75 years old with alopecia areata. Some clones in this sample may be carry-over from other donors' samples. Sequenced here: whole blood, sampled in connection with sensitization to the hapten diphenylcyclopropenone (DPC). This chain links TRBV19 with TRBJ2-5, with 7 bases aligning to TRBD1. This CDR3 reads CASSLQGSETQYF. In nucleotides, the CDR3 is TGTGCCAGTAGTTTACAGGGGTCGGAGACCCAGTACTTC.